These 22 T cell receptor beta chains were all obtained from the same sample, sequenced in a study of spatial heterogeneity in lung cancer. Time point in this sample: sample taken at primary tumor resection. TCRdb analysed the 5' RACE reads with MiXCR anew, one entry per CDR3 protein. The repertoire has tens of thousands of distinct CDR3 sequences, under 5.5% of them found once; the top ten carry 6.5% to 9%. Material: PBMCs, obtained at surgery. These receptors were taken from a male donor with early-stage non-small cell lung cancer.

V gene TRBV4-3 combines with J gene TRBJ1-1, with no clear D. V lost 1 base and J lost 7, with 16 bases in between. The CDR3 totals 15 residues. Germline lookup yields CDR1 LGHNA and CDR2 YSLEER. The CDR3 coding sequence is TGCGCCAGCAGCCAAGTTGGCCGGTTGGCAAATGAAGCTTTCTTT. Its translation is CASSQVGRLANEAFF.

This clonotype was counted ten times or more. This rearrangement joins TRBV7-3 to TRBJ1-5; D unresolved. This CDR3 region has 13 residues. CDR1 is SGHTA and CDR2 is FQGTGA in the germline V gene. Trimming cost V 2 bases and J 3 bases, with 5 bases left between them. CDR3 region: CASSLGPNQPQHF. The CDR3 nucleotides read TGTGCCAGCAGCTTAGGCCCCAATCAGCCCCAGCATTTT.

The sample holds a few counts of this clonotype. Its ends do not fully match the called genes, so a read error is possible. The V call is TRBV7-9, the J call TRBJ2-3, with TRBD2 as a possible D gene (5 bases). The CDR3 is 13 residues long. Germline CDR1 is SEHNR and CDR2 is FQNEAQ (reference sequence). The CDR3 sequence is CASSRALEDTRYF. The CDR3 region has the DNA TGTGCCAGCAGCCGTGCTCTGGAGGATACGCGGTATTTT.

This clonotype was detected many times. The V gene is TRBV18, the J gene TRBJ2-5; no clear D gene. The CDR3 consists of 14 residues. The ends were cut back, 3 bases at V and 7 bases at J, with 15 bases in the middle. Germline loops: CDR1 KGHSH, CDR2 LQKENI. CDR3 in DNA: TGTGCCAGCTCACCTCCCCCGATTGGTGTGACCCAGTACTTC. Its translation: CASSPPPIGVTQYF.

As for this clonotype: It may be a read error: a sequence one base away is much more abundant. This chain links TRBV5-1 with TRBJ1-6, with D possibly TRBD1 on 5 matching bases. This CDR3 region has 15 residues. Per germline, CDR1 SGHRS and CDR2 YFSETQ. The CDR3 protein is CVSSLAGQDNSPLHF. The CDR3 DNA is TGCGTCAGCAGCTTGGCTGGACAAGATAATTCACCCCTCCACTTT.

This clonotype has just a few counts. This rearrangement joins TRBV7-8 to TRBJ2-1; 7 bases fit TRBD2. J lost 7 bases, V lost 1 base, and 7 bases had no gene match. Germline V gene data show CDR1 as SGHVS and CDR2 as FQNEAQ. CDR3 length: 15 residues. The CDR3 loop is CASSLESGTTNEQFF. The CDR3 DNA follows: TGTGCCAGCAGCTTAGAATCCGGGACTACAAATGAGCAGTTCTTC.

This clonotype was recorded many times. The chain recombines TRBV28 with TRBJ1-4, with D possibly matching TRBD1 (6 bases). The CDR3 loop spans 14 amino acids. Trimming cost V 3 bases and J 5 bases, with 10 bases left between them. Germline-derived CDR1 and CDR2 are MDHEN and SYDVKM. The CDR3 loop reads CASSLDGGNEKLFF. The CDR3 DNA sequence: TGTGCCAGCAGTTTGGACGGGGGCAATGAAAAACTGTTTTTT. The complete variable domain, with remaining parts taken from reference TRBV28 and TRBJ1-4, reads DVKVTQSSRYLVKRTGEKVFLECVQDMDHENMFWYRQDPGLGLRLIYFSYDVKMKEKGDIPEGYSVSREKKERFSLILESASTNQTSMYLCASSLDGGNEKLFFGSGTQLSVL.

This clonotype was recorded many times. V gene TRBV28 combines with J gene TRBJ1-1; 7 bases line up with TRBD1. CDR3 size: 11 residues. V shed 6 bases, J shed 8 bases, and the junction held 3 bases outside the gene matches. CDR1 MDHEN and CDR2 SYDVKM come from the germline V gene. The CDR3 sequence is CASRDRFEAFF. The CDR3 region has the DNA TGTGCCAGCAGGGACAGGTTCGAAGCTTTCTTT.

This clonotype has at least ten counts. This rearrangement joins TRBV6-5 to TRBJ2-7; the D gene is possibly TRBD1 (6 bases). This CDR3 spans 14 amino acids. In germline, CDR1 is MNHEY, CDR2 SVGAGI. The germline V and J ends were trimmed by 0 bases and 2 bases, with 8 bases remaining between them. The chain's CDR3 is CASSYSAGAYEQYF. In DNA, the CDR3 is TGTGCCAGCAGTTACTCGGCAGGGGCCTACGAGCAGTACTTC.

In its sample, this clonotype was seen many times. This chain uses TRBV29-1 with TRBJ2-1; 7 bases line up with TRBD2. V lost 4 bases and J lost 0; bases outside the gene matches: 6. CDR1 is SQVTM, CDR2 ANQGSEA, per germline. CDR3 length equals 15 residues. In DNA, the CDR3 is TGCAGCGTTGGGCGGGGGAGTAGCTCCTACAATGAGCAGTTCTTC. Amino acids: CSVGRGSSSYNEQFF.

This clonotype rates as medium-sized (0.01 to 0.1%). The genes are TRBV29-1 and TRBJ2-7, with D uncertain. This CDR3 region has 10 residues. Germline assignment: CDR1 SQVTM and CDR2 ANQGSEA. V gave up 7 bases and J gave up 7 bases, with 11 bases separating them. The CDR3 nucleotides read TGCAGCGCTTGGGGTAGTGAGCAGTACTTC. Its protein product is CSAWGSEQYF.

Only a few counts were recorded for this clonotype. The V gene is TRBV24-1, the J gene TRBJ1-5; tentatively, D is TRBD1 (5 bases). This CDR3 comprises 14 residues. CDR1 KGHDR and CDR2 SFDVKD come from the germline V gene. V shed 5 bases and J shed 6 bases, with 13 bases lying between them. In DNA, the CDR3 is TGTGCCACCAGTGGGGCAGGGCCGCGTCAGCCCCAGCATTTT. Protein: CATSGAGPRQPQHF.

This clonotype was picked up many times. V usage is TRBV2 and J usage is TRBJ2-3, with 9 bases aligning to TRBD2. J lost 5 bases, V lost 6 bases, and 15 bases had no gene match. Germline CDR1 and CDR2: SNHLY and FYNNEI. The CDR3 is made up of 17 amino acids. Here the CDR3 DNA reads TGTGCCAGCAGCCTGAAGGCGAGCGGGGGGCGGGGAGATACGCAGTATTTT. Translating gives CASSLKASGGRGDTQYF. Based on the CDR3 plus reference TRBV2 and TRBJ2-3, the full variable domain is EPEVTQTPSHQVTQMGQEVILRCVPISNHLYFYWYRQILGQKVEFLVSFYNNEISEKSEIFDDQFSVERPDGSNFTLKIRSTKLEDSAMYFCASSLKASGGRGDTQYFGPGTRLTVL.

This clonotype was counted between two and nine times. The gene calls are TRBV6-2 or TRBV6-3 and TRBJ1-5, with TRBD1 identical over 8 bases. CDR3 size: 17 residues. The ends lost 6 bases at V and 0 bases at J; junction bases unmatched: 10. CDR1 and CDR2 (germline): MNHEY, SVGEGT. CDR3 in amino acids: CASSLDRDLNSNQPQHF. CDR3 in DNA: TGTGCCAGCAGCCTGGACAGGGACCTAAATAGCAATCAGCCCCAGCATTTT.

This chain uses TRBV3-1 with TRBJ1-1; D uncertain. Deletions cut 5 bases from V and 2 bases from J, with 15 bases between. The germline gives CDR1 LGHDT, CDR2 YNNKEL (reference sequence). The CDR3 loop spans 15 amino acids. CDR3 region: CASSSLRRTNTEAFF. The CDR3 coding sequence is TGTGCCAGCAGCAGCCTCCGGAGGACCAACACTGAAGCTTTCTTT.

This clonotype was detected ten times or more. The rearrangement uses TRBV2 and TRBJ2-3; 11 nucleotides line up with TRBD2. This CDR3 is built from 15 residues. From germline, CDR1 is SNHLY and CDR2 FYNNEI. The junction had 0 bases not matched to a gene; V was cut back by 1 base and J by 3 bases. CDR3 amino acids: CASSEGLAGTDTQYF. The DNA for the CDR3 is TGTGCCAGCAGTGAAGGACTAGCGGGGACAGATACGCAGTATTTT.

This clonotype was seen many times. The J gene is TRBJ2-6, the V gene TRBV4-2; TRBD1 agrees at 7 bases. The germline gives CDR1 LGHNA, CDR2 YNFKEQ. CDR3 length: 18 amino acids. With 4 bases clipped from V and 3 bases from J, the junction kept 12 bases outside the gene matches. Here the CDR3 reads CASSRAQTTGDGANVLTF. The CDR3 DNA reads TGTGCCAGCAGCCGAGCACAGACCACAGGGGATGGGGCCAACGTCCTGACTTTC.

Many counts were recorded for this clonotype. The V gene is TRBV12-3 or TRBV12-4, the J gene TRBJ1-1; possibly TRBD1 for D (6 bases). Trimming stripped 6 bases from V and 0 bases from J, with 11 bases between. This CDR3 is built from 14 residues. CDR3 in DNA: TGTGCCAGCAGGCACGGACAGCTGAACACTGAAGCTTTCTTT. Translating gives CASRHGQLNTEAFF.

This clonotype was seen many times. The rearrangement joins TRBV19 to TRBJ1-5; unclear D gene. Looked up from germline, CDR1 is LNHDA and CDR2 is SQIVND (reference sequence). V was pared by 5 bases and J by 4 bases, with 9 bases between. This CDR3 region has 13 residues. The CDR3 here is CASSPRKNQPQHF. In DNA, the CDR3 is TGTGCCAGTAGTCCGAGAAAGAATCAGCCCCAGCATTTT.

This clonotype occurred many times. The genes are TRBV12-3 or TRBV12-4 and TRBJ1-1; the D is unclear. This CDR3 spans 15 amino acids. Trimming cost V 3 bases and J 6 bases, with 17 bases left between them. The CDR3 DNA reads as TGTGCCAGCAGTTTCCCGGCAGGCGCGGGGTCTGAAGCTTTCTTT. This codes for CASSFPAGAGSEAFF.

The chain has TRBV5-1 and TRBJ2-5; D may be TRBD1 (5 bases). Germline V gene lookup returns CDR1 SGHRS and CDR2 YFSETQ. This CDR3 has 15 residues. V shed 1 base and J shed 1 base, with 11 bases lying between them. The CDR3 nucleotides are TGCGCCAGCAGCTTGAAGCAGGGCGGCCAAGAGACCCAGTACTTC. Its translation is CASSLKQGGQETQYF.

This clonotype was picked up many times. V and J are TRBV6-5 and TRBJ2-5; perhaps TRBD2 as D (6 bases). The CDR3 runs 14 residues. V was shortened by 6 bases and J by 1 base, with 12 bases between the two germline ends. Germline CDR1 and CDR2: MNHEY and SVGAGI. CDR3 region: CASSRRGGQETQYF. For the CDR3, the DNA is TGTGCCAGCAGCCGTCGGGGAGGCCAAGAGACCCAGTACTTC.